These 8 T cell receptor beta chains came from one sample sequenced in a study of blood T cell repertoires in COVID-19. This table comes from immunoSEQ multiplex PCR, and its TCRdb copy is limited to in-frame clones, with some not included. The data show 150,000 or so clones, with roughly 89% seen just once and approximately 0.55% held by the top ten. Sequencing used peripheral blood. The receptors were sampled from a man in his fifties or sixties with acute or convalescent COVID-19.

The rearrangement links TRBV7-6 to TRBJ1-1; 8 nucleotides match TRBD1. V gave up 5 bases and J gave up 5 bases; unmatched junction bases: 4. The CDR3 is 13 amino acids. Germline V gene data show CDR1 as SGHVS and CDR2 as FNYEAQ. The CDR3 protein is CASSTRQGTEAFF. CDR3 nucleotides: TGTGCCAGCAGCACACGACAGGGGACTGAAGCTTTCTTT.

The genes are TRBV7-9 and TRBJ2-1, with 8 positions matching TRBD1. Germline values: CDR1 SEHNR, CDR2 FQNEAQ (reference sequence). The CDR3 is made up of 13 amino acids. Unmatched junction bases numbered 4, after V lost 4 bases and J lost 8 bases. The DNA for the CDR3 is TGTGCCAGCAGCTCGACAGGGGTGGATGAGCAGTTCTTC. Residues: CASSSTGVDEQFF.

V gene TRBV20-1 combines with J gene TRBJ1-2, with TRBD1 as a possible D gene (6 bases). Per the germline V gene, CDR1 is DFQATT and CDR2 is SNEGSKA (reference sequence). The CDR3 totals 13 residues. Trimming pared 3 bases from V and 7 bases from J, leaving 15 bases between. The CDR3 nucleotides are TGCAGTGCTAGTGGGGACACATCGCGTGGCTACACCTTC. It codes for CSASGDTSRGYTF.

The chain uses TRBV19 and TRBJ1-5; TRBD1 matches 7 bases. Germline CDR1 LNHDA, CDR2 SQIVND (reference sequence). J was trimmed by 5 bases and V by 7 bases; bases with no gene match: 14. CDR3 size: 16 residues. The CDR3 nucleotides are TGTGCCAGTACCCCGGGGGGGACAGTTATCGATCAGCCCCAGCATTTT. Translation: CASTPGGTVIDQPQHF.

Only one count was recorded for this clone. The chain links TRBV19 to TRBJ2-1, with D possibly being TRBD1 (6 bases). Trimming removed 4 bases at V and 12 bases at J, with 10 bases between. Germline-derived CDR1 and CDR2 are LNHDA and SQIVND (reference sequence). The CDR3 runs to 11 residues. The CDR3 spells CASSTLGGQFF. As DNA, the CDR3 is TGTGCCAGTAGTACCTTAGGGGGGCAGTTCTTC.

The chain combines TRBV18 with TRBJ1-5, with D possibly being TRBD1 (5 bases). V shed 8 bases and J shed 1 base, with 12 bases lying between them. CDR3 size: 14 residues. Germline V CDR1 and CDR2: KGHSH, LQKENI. CDR3 in DNA: TGTGCCAGCCGAACAGGAGGGAGCAATCAGCCCCAGCATTTT. This sequence encodes CASRTGGSNQPQHF.

The rearrangement links TRBV28 to TRBJ1-5, with a possible D match to TRBD1 (6 bases). CDR3 size: 15 residues. Trimming pared 5 bases from V and 4 bases from J, leaving 15 bases between. CDR1 and CDR2 (germline): MDHEN, SYDVKM. The CDR3 region has the DNA TGTGCCAGCAGTCCTACAGGGTTTAGGAATCAGCCCCAGCATTTT. Amino acid sequence: CASSPTGFRNQPQHF.

This clone was detected only once. V gene TRBV7-2 combines with J gene TRBJ1-6; D is ambiguous. The CDR3 covers 14 residues. Germline CDR1 SGHTA, CDR2 FQGNSA. V was cut by 2 bases and J by 12 bases, with 14 bases left in between. The CDR3 protein is CASSLRPNRGPLHF. CDR3 nucleotides: TGTGCCAGCAGCTTACGACCGAATCGCGGACCCCTCCACTTT.